This is a list of T cell receptor beta chains from one sample in a study of naive and memory T cell subsets. TCRdb reprocessed the 5' RACE reads via MiXCR and lists one record per CDR3 protein. The repertoire has approximately 58,000 distinct CDR3 sequences, over 7% of them found once; the top ten carry roughly 9.7%. The receptors derive from a male donor in good health. The CDR3 runs from the conserved cysteine through the conserved F or W.

v_call cdr3_aa
TRBV29-1 CSVVSSYQETQYF
TRBV5-1 CASSLEGDVCYSNQPQHF
TRBV12-3/TRBV12-4 CASSSLSGANVLTF
TRBV18 CASSPISDRGEQYF
TRBV5-1 CASSAAGTSGGETQYF
TRBV19 CASSMMGPQPQHF
TRBV7-6 CASSSTDRGEKLFF
TRBV18 CASSPIPGGYNEQFF
TRBV19 CASLPPPGGDHYGYTF
TRBV20-1 CSATSGAWDTQYF
TRBV20-1 CSAKQGALLFF
TRBV20-1 CSAKGQGVYEQYF
TRBV11-2 CASSQGTGVYGYTF
TRBV29-1 CSVEDTLDTEAFF
TRBV6-5 CASRPRGTGLSNEKLFF
TRBV9 CASSVEWSSYEQYF
TRBV19 CASSISGGASYEQYF
TRBV28 CASSSFTSPGAGVKTEAFF
TRBV4-1 CASSQDRAQGNEQFF
TRBV5-1 CASSRGTSGTIDEQYF
TRBV29-1 CSGSGDTQYF
TRBV20-1 CSARDPRQGDSYEQYF
TRBV5-4 CASSLGGGRLNEQFF
TRBV6-1 CASSGGHQPQHF
TRBV29-1 CSVEGGTF
TRBV6-6 CASRGSYGYTF
TRBV2 CASSGSTGTSTDTQYF
TRBV12-2 CATDDRGGGMGYFTF
TRBV5-4 CASSPGGGAENEQFF
TRBV7-6 CASSGLGTDTQYF
TRBV29-1 CSARTGSEEQYF
TRBV7-2 CASSLTGVYTEAFF
TRBV27 CASSLSPAYEQYF
TRBV3-1 CASRPSGQGHRYTF
TRBV11-2 CASSLVRGLLAKNIQYF
TRBV11-2 CASSLDDSPATEAFF
TRBV14 CASSQLMGFGSPYNEQFF
TRBV7-9 CASSLAGPSEQFF
TRBV11-2 CASTSNPSGTKQFF
TRBV6-2/TRBV6-3 CASRDLQGLSGNTIYF
TRBV7-2 CASSLAVHLGDTGELFF
TRBV18 CASSPDSEYGYTF
TRBV20-1 CSADRGQPLTGYGYTF
TRBV5-6 CASSSIDTYSGANVLTF
TRBV2 CASSETSGAYTDTQYF
TRBV7-9 CASSLYGGATPDTQYF
TRBV27 CASSHRDRAVDGYTF
TRBV3-1 CASSQDTATARETQYF
TRBV6-1 CASSELGTGSDGANVLTF
TRBV10-3 CAISAPGTGENIQYF
TRBV20-1 CSARPGGGAERWAKNIQYF
TRBV29-1 CSVPLGLAGGEQFF
TRBV27 CASSSPMDWYTQYF
TRBV19 CASSTRDRNTDTQYF
TRBV29-1 CSTRAAGGYEQYF
TRBV7-8 CASSLGLPYEQFF
TRBV3-1 CASSRTTSRKYF
TRBV3-1 CASSRSGGAGTEAFF
TRBV12-3/TRBV12-4 CASRRDSGGTEAFF